The present TCR beta chain was sequenced within a study of CD8+CD57+ T cells in acquired aplastic anemia. Selection for sequencing was limited to patients who had shown CD8+CD57+ cell expansion by flow cytometry. Profiling of TCR beta VDJ combinations and CDR3 sequences used genomic DNA as template. Via MiXCR, TCRdb re-called the reads, giving one row per CDR3 protein. The sample holds around 430,000 distinct CDR3 sequences, about a third seen once. The sample was sorted CD4+, CD8+, or CD8+CD57+ T cells (not recorded which) from PBMCs. This TCR was sampled from a human donor with aplastic anemia.

CDR3 in DNA: TGTGCCTGGGGGGGTTGGGGCGAGCAGTACTTC. This encodes CAWGGWGEQYF. The V gene is TRBV30, the J gene TRBJ2-7, with D possibly being TRBD1 or TRBD2 (5 bases each). Looked up from germline, CDR1 is GTSNPN and CDR2 is SVGIG (reference sequence). V lost 5 bases, J lost 6 bases, and 11 bases lay in between. The CDR3 length is 11 residues.